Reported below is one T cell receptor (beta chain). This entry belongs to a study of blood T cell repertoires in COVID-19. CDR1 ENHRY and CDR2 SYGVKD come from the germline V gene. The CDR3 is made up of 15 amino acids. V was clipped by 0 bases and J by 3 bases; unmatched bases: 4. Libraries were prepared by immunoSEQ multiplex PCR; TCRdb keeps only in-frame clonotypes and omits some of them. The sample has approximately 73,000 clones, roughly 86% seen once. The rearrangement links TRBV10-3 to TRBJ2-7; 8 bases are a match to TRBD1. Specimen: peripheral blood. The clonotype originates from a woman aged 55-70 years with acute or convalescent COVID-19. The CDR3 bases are TGTGCCATCAGTGAGTCGCGGGGACAGGTCTACGAGCAGTACTTC. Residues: CAISESRGQVYEQYF.